The sequence of this T cell receptor (beta chain) was determined in a study of blood T cell repertoires in COVID-19. Study details: T cells, B-cell-depleted T cells, or PBMCs provided the cDNA or gDNA that served as material.

The CDR3 consists of 14 residues. Germline-derived CDR1 and CDR2 are MDHEN and SYDVKM. Deletions cut 4 bases from V and 6 bases from J, with 13 bases between. How the authors handled the data: Counts of nucleated cells, estimated from reference gene primer amplification, were obtained. Data came from immunoSEQ multiplex PCR; TCRdb stores just in-frame clones and leaves some out. V and J calls and clone size are those listed in that table; D and trimming were worked out from the DNA. This table has under 200,000 clones, around four fifths appearing once. Only one count was recorded for this clone. What was sequenced was PBMCs or T cells enriched from blood (not recorded which). This sequence joins TRBV28 and TRBJ1-5; D might be TRBD1 (5 bases). This receptor was obtained from a woman aged 50 to 60 who had recovered from COVID-19. In DNA, the CDR3 is TGTGCCAGCAGTTCTGGAGGGGATGGTCAGCCCCAGCATTTT. Protein sequence: CASSSGGDGQPQHF.